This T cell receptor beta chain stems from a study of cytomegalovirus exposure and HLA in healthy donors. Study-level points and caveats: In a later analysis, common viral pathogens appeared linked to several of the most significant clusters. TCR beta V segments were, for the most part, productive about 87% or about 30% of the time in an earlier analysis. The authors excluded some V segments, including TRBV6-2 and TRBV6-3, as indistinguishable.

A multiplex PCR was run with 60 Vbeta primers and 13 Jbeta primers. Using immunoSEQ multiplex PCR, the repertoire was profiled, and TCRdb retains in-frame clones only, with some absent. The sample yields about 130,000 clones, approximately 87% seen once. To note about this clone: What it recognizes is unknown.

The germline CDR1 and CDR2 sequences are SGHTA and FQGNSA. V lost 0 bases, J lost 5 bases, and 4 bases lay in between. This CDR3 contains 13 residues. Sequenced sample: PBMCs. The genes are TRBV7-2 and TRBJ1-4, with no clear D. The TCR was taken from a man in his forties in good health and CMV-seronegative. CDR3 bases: TGTGCCAGCAGCTTAGCCAGGAATGAAAAACTGTTTTTT. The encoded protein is CASSLARNEKLFF. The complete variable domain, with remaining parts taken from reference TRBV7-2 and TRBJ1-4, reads GAGVSQSPSNKVTEKGKDVELRCDPISGHTALYWYRQSLGQGLEFLIYFQGNSAPDKSGLPSDRFSAERTGGSVSTLTIQRTQQEDSAVYLCASSLARNEKLFFGSGTQLSVL.